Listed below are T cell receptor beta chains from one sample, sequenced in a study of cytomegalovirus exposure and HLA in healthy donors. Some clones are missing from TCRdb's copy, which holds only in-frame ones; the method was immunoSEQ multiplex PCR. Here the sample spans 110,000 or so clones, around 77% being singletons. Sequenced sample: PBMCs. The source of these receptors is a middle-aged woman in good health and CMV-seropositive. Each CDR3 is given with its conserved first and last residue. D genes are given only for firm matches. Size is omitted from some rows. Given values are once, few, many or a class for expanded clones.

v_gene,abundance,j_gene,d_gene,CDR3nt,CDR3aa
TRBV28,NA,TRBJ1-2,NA,TGTGCCAGCAGGGACAGCCAAAACTATGGCTACACCTTC,CASRDSQNYGYTF
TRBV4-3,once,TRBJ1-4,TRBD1,TGCGCCAGCAGCCCCCGACAGGGAGCAACTAATGAAAAACTGTTTTTT,CASSPRQGATNEKLFF
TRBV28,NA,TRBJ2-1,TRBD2,TGTGCCAGCAGCTCCAGAAGCGGGAGAAGGCGAAACCACTCCTACAATGAGCAGTTCTTC,CASSSRSGRRRNHSYNEQFF
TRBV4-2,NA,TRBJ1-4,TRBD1,TGTGCCAGCAGCCAAGGGCAGGGGGTGGCTAATGAAAAACTGTTTTTT,CASSQGQGVANEKLFF
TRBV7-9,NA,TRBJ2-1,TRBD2,TGTGCCAGCAGCTTACCAGCGGGGGGACATAATGAGCAGTTCTTC,CASSLPAGGHNEQFF
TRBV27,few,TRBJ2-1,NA,TGTGCCAGCAGTTTTAGGTCAGGGTGGGTTAGGGATGAGCAGTTCTTC,CASSFRSGWVRDEQFF
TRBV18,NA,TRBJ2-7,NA,TGTGCCAGCTCACCACCGGGACTCCGCTACGAGCAGTACTTC,CASSPPGLRYEQYF
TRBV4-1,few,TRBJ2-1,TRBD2,TGCGCCAGCAGCCAAGAGACTAGCGGTTCCTACAATGAGCAGTTCTTC,CASSQETSGSYNEQFF
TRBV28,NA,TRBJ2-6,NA,TGTGCCAGCAGTACAACAGTCTCTGGGGCCAACGTCCTGACTTTC,CASSTTVSGANVLTF
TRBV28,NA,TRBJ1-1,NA,TGTGCCAGCAGCCCTGCCTCGGCGGCCTCCACTGAAGCTTTCTTT,CASSPASAASTEAFF
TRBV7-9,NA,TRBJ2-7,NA,TGTGCCAGCAGCCCTCACTTAAGGCAGGGCGCACCATCCTACGAGCAGTACTTC,CASSPHLRQGAPSYEQYF
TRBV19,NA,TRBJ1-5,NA,TGTGCCACCTCCCGGTCCATCCCCGGGGAATGGAGCAATCAGCCCCAGCATTTT,CATSRSIPGEWSNQPQHF
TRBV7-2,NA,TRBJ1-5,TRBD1,TGTGCCAGCAGCTTAGGTGGGGACAGGGGCCAGCCCCAGCATTTT,CASSLGGDRGQPQHF
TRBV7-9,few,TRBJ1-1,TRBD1,TGTGCCAGCAGCTTGGGGACAGGGTCCGACACTGAAGCTTTCTTT,CASSLGTGSDTEAFF
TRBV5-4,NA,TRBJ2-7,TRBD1,TGTGCCAGCAGCTTTGGACAGGGGTACCCCTACGAGCAGTACTTC,CASSFGQGYPYEQYF
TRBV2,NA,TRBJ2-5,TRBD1,TGTGCCAGCAGTCCTCAAGGGGGCGAGTCAGAGACCCAGTACTTC,CASSPQGGESETQYF
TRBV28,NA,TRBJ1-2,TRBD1,TGTGCCAGCAGTTTGGACAGGTCCTATGGCTACACCTTC,CASSLDRSYGYTF